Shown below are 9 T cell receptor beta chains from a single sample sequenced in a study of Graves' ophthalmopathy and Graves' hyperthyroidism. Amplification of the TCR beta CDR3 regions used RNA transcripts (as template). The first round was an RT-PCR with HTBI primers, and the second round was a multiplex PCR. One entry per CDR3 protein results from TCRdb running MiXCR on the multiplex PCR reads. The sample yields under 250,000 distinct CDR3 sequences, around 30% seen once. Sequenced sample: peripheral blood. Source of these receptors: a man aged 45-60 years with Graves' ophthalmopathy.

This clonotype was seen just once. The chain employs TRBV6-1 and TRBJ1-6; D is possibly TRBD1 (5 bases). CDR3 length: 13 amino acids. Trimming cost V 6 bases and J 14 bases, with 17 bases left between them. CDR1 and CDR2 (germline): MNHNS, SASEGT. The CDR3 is CASRLGDSRSLHF. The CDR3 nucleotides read TGTGCCAGCAGACTGGGGGATTCAAGGTCCCTCCACTTT.

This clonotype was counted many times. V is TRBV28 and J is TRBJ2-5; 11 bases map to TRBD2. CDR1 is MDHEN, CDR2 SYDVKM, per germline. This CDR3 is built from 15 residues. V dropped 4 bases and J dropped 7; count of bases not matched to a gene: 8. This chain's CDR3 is CASSYSGRAIGTQYF. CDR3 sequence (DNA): TGTGCCAGCAGTTATAGCGGGAGGGCTATCGGGACCCAGTACTTC.

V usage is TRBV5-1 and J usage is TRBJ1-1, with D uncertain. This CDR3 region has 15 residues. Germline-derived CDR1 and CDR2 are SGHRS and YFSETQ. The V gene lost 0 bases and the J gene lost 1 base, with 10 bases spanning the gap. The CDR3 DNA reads TGCGCCAGCAGCTTGGATGGCAGGCCGAACACTGAAGCTTTCTTT. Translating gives CASSLDGRPNTEAFF.

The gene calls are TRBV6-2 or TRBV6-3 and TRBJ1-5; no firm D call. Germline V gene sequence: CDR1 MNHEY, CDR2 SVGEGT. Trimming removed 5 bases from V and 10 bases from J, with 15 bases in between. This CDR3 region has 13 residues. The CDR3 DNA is TGTGCCAGCAGTATCAGAACTTTTAGTCCCCAGCATTTT. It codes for CASSIRTFSPQHF.

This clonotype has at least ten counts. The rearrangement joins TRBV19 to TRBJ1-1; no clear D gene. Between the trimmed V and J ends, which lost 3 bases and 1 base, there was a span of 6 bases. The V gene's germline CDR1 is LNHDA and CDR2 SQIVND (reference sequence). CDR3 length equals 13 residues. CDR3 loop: CASSIRGNTEAFF. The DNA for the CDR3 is TGTGCCAGTAGTATTCGAGGGAACACTGAAGCTTTCTTT. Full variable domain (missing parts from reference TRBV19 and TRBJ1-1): DGGITQSPKYLFRKEGQNVTLSCEQNLNHDAMYWYRQDPGQGLRLIYYSQIVNDFQKGDIAEGYSVSREKKESFPLTVTSAQKNPTAFYLCASSIRGNTEAFFGQGTRLTVV.

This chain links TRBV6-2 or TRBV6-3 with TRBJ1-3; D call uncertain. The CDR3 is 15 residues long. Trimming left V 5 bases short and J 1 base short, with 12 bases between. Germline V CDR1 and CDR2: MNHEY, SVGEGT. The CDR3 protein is CASSTPLGSGNTIYF. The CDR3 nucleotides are TGTGCCAGCAGTACTCCACTGGGATCTGGAAACACCATATATTTT.

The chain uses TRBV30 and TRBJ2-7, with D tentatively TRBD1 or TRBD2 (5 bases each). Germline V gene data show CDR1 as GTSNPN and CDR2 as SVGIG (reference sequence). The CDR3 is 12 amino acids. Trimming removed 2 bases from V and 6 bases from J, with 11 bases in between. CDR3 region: CAWSKQEAEQYF. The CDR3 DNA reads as TGTGCCTGGAGTAAACAGGAGGCCGAGCAGTACTTC.

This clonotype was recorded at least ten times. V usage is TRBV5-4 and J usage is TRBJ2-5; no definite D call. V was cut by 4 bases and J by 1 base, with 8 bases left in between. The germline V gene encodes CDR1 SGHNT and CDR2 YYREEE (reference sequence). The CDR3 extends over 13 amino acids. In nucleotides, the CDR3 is TGTGCCAGCAGCGTGCCGGGCCAAGAGACCCAGTACTTC. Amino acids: CASSVPGQETQYF.

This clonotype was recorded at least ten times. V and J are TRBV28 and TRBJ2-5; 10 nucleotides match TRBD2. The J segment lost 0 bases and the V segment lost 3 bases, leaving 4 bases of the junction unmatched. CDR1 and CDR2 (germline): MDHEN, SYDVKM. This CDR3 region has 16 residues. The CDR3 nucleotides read TGTGCCAGCAGTTTGGCGACTAGCGGGTACCAAGAGACCCAGTACTTC. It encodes CASSLATSGYQETQYF.